The T cell receptor (beta chain) under discussion was sequenced for a study of OX40 agonist ivuxolimab in advanced cancers. About the study as a whole: The costimulatory receptor OX40 (CD134) was targeted by ivuxolimab, a fully human IgG2 agonistic monoclonal antibody. Among the roughly 50 dose-escalation patients, about 19 had hepatocellular carcinoma, 15 or so melanoma, 9 renal cell carcinoma and 9 head and neck cancer. Prior anti-PD-1, anti-PD-L1 or anti-CTLA-4 therapy was permitted, and 30% to 50% of dose-escalation patients had received checkpoint inhibitors. Intravenous ivuxolimab was administered to patients every 2 weeks at six dose levels: 0.01, 0.1, 0.3, 1.5, 3 and 10 mg/kg. A male proportion of 82.7% and a mean age of around 60 years, ranging from about 20 to 80, were recorded for the dose-escalation cohort. Partial responses occurred in three dose-escalation patients: two with cutaneous melanoma and one with hepatocellular carcinoma. The monotherapy dose-escalation portion (N ≈ 50 patients) of the phase I ivuxolimab trial is reported in the paper. The point of sequencing TCRbeta in the periphery was to test whether ivuxolimab changed TCR sequence diversity and drove clonal T-cell expansion. What the research found in general, with its limitations: After ivuxolimab, expanded clones were on average more numerous among CD8+ T cells than among CD4+ T cells. The antigen specificity of the clonally expanded peripheral T cells was not determined. Partial responders in the 0.1-3.0 mg/kg groups had among the lowest normalized peripheral clonal expansion, especially among CD8+ T cells. Low levels of normalized T-cell clonal expansion were also shown by some nonresponding patients. At doses of 0.1 to 3.0 mg/kg, clonal expansion of both CD4+ and CD8+ T cells in blood was seen between baseline and week 6.

The cysteine opens and the phenylalanine closes a CDR3 of 16 amino acids. The only DNA kept is the CDR3, 48 bases in frame from the first base. From a lookup of the germline V gene, CDR1 and CDR2 are SGHRS and YFSETQ. V loses 5 bases of germline sequence and J loses 0 bases, and the interval between the two ends is 14 bases. The table lists this clone with a few counts. The clone's antigen remains unknown. The sample holds no much larger clone one base away, and base qualities are not on file. To sequence the TCRbeta CDR3 region, genomic DNA was isolated from the sorted cells. The immunoSEQ Assay was used for sequencing of TCRbeta CDR3 regions. TCRdb stores this immuneACCESS table with in-frame sequences only. Part of the clones is absent; in the studies checked, under half of the shortfall reflects unresolved V genes, and no reason is known for the rest. This sample gives about 70,000 clones in total; around 80% of them show up just once. The ten largest clones capture 6% to 8% of the sample.

The trial excluded patients who had a history of autoimmune disease or were on systemic immunosuppression. Peripheral blood for TCR sequencing was collected from all dose cohorts at baseline, on cycle 4 day 1, and on cycle 7 day 1. Samples were obtained from an open-label, multicenter, first-in-human phase I dose-escalation trial of ivuxolimab. Adults with locally advanced or metastatic head and neck squamous cell, hepatocellular, melanoma or renal cell carcinoma were enrolled in the trial. Before TCR sequencing, CD4+ T cells and CD8+ T cells from peripheral blood were sorted into separate populations.

The rearranged segments are TRBV5-1 and TRBJ1-4; TRBD1 is a possible D gene, resting on 5 matching bases. The receptor was isolated from an adult with an advanced solid tumor such as melanoma, head and neck, liver or kidney cancer. Here the sequenced sample was CD4+ or CD8+ T cells sorted from blood, taken in a trial of the OX40 agonist ivuxolimab. CDR3 region: CASRPGGGATNEKLFF. The sequenced DNA: TGCGCCAGCAGACCCGGGGGAGGGGCAACTAATGAAAAACTGTTTTTT.